The following is a T cell receptor (beta chain) sequence with its context. The antigen remains unidentified. These data belong to a study of T-cell reconstitution after alpha-beta-depleted transplantation in children. For TCRbeta, the library was prepared with unique molecular identifiers. TCRdb re-analysed the PCR reads in MiXCR, keeping a single row per CDR3 protein. The sample shows approximately 1,000,000 distinct CDR3 sequences, under 30% of them seen only once. General study points: At around two months after transplant, the alpha-beta T cells were reportedly derived from several hundred expanded clones that came from non-depleted graft cells. Where some patients showed high TCRbeta diversity at day 60, it came from recipient T cells and thymic progenitors that had survived. When one year had passed after transplant, most T-cell counts and diversity came from newly produced T cells.

The V end lost 5 bases, the J end lost 5 bases, and 15 bases lay between the germline ends. The CDR3 sequence is 13 residues long. The germline gives CDR1 SQVTM, CDR2 ANQGSEA. This specimen consisted of PBMCs, mostly from graft donor cells, obtained 360 days after TCRalphabeta/CD19-depleted stem cell transplant. The chain uses TRBV29-1 and TRBJ1-1; no firm D call. The origin of this receptor is a boy under two years old who had a stem cell transplant for SCID, so the T cells may come from the graft donor. The CDR3 DNA follows: TGCAGCGTTTTGGGCCTCCCGGGGACTGAAGCTTTCTTT. Translation: CSVLGLPGTEAFF.